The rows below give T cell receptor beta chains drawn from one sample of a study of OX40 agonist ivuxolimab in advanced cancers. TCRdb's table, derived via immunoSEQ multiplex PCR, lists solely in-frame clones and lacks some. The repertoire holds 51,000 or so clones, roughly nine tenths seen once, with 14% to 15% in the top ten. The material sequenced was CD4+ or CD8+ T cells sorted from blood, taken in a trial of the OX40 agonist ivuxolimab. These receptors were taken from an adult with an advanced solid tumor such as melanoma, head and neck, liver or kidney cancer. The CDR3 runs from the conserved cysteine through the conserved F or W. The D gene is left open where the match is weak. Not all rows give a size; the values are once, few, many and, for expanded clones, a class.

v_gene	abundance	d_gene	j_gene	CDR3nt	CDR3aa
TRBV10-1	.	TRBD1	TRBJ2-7	TGCGCCAGCAGTGGACTACAGGGGGCCCGGGGTGGGCAGTACTTC	CASSGLQGARGGQYF
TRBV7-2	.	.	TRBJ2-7	TGTGCCAGCAGGGGGACGGAGGCTGGGGAGCAGTACTTC	CASRGTEAGEQYF
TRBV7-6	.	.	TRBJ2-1	TGTGCCAGCAGCTTAGGACCCTCCAGTGAGCAGTTCTTC	CASSLGPSSEQFF
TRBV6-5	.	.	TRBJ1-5	TGTGCCAGCAGGCCTCCATCCACTCAGCCCCAGCATTTT	CASRPPSTQPQHF
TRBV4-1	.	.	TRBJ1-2	TGCGCCAGCAGCCAAAGTTGGGTGTCATATGGCTACACCTTC	CASSQSWVSYGYTF
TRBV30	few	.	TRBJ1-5	TGTGCCTGGAGTGTAGGAGGGGATCAGCCCCAGCATTTT	CAWSVGGDQPQHF
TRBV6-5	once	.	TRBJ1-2	TGTGCCAGCAGTTCGGGATCAGGGTCTAGGGGCTACACCTTC	CASSSGSGSRGYTF
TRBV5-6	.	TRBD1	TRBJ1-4	TGTGCCAGCCGCAAGGGACAGGGCGAGGAAAAACTGTTTTTT	CASRKGQGEEKLFF
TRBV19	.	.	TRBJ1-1	TGTGCCAGTAGTATAGGGCGAGGGAACACTGAAGCTTTCTTT	CASSIGRGNTEAFF
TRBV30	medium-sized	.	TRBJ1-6	TGTGCCTGGAGTGTAGGTCAACCGTTATCACCCCTCCACTTT	CAWSVGQPLSPLHF
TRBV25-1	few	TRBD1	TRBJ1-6	TGTGCCTCAGCAGGGGGGAATTCACCCCTCCACTTT	CASAGGNSPLHF
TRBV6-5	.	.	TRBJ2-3	TGTGCCAGCAGTTACTACGGGAACACAGATACGCAGTATTTT	CASSYYGNTDTQYF
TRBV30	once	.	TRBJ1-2	TGTGCCTGGAGTGTAGGTTCTGACGGCGGGTTTTATGGCTACACCTTC	CAWSVGSDGGFYGYTF
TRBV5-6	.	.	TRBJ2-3	TGTGCCAGCTGTTACAGCCCTTGCACAGATACGCAGTATTTT	CASCYSPCTDTQYF
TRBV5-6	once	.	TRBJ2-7	TGTGCCAGCAGCTTGGGGGACTCATCCTACGAGCAGTACTTC	CASSLGDSSYEQYF
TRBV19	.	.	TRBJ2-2	TGTGCCAGTAGTATTGGGGGGTGGTCGGCCAAAACCGGGGAGCTGTTTTTT	CASSIGGWSAKTGELFF
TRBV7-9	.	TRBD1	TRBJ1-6	TGTGCCAGCAGCGAGACAGGGGCGGGCTCCTATAATTCACCCCTCCACTTT	CASSETGAGSYNSPLHF
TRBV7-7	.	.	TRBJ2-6	TGTGCCAGCAGCAAGTTGAGTATGCCACAAAGTCGGGCCAACGTCCTGACTTTC	CASSKLSMPQSRANVLTF